These T cell receptor beta chains were read from a single sample in a study of blood T cells in healthy people across ages. TCRdb independently ran MiXCR on the 5' RACE reads; one entry per CDR3 protein. Here the sample spans 650,000 to 1,000,000 distinct CDR3 sequences, roughly 34% being singletons. Material: blood. Receptors originate from a man between 18 and 29 years old in good health. Both conserved end residues are part of each CDR3. D genes are given only for firm matches. The size entry is marked missing in some rows and otherwise reads once, few, many or a size class.

.,TRBJ2-5,.,TRBV29-1,CSVVGGVIQETQYF,TGCAGCGTTGTTGGCGGGGTGATCCAAGAGACCCAGTACTTC
few,TRBJ2-2,.,TRBV9,CASSVFSRGTGELFF,TGTGCCAGCAGCGTATTTAGCAGGGGTACCGGGGAGCTGTTTTTT
.,TRBJ2-4,.,TRBV20-1,CSASSGGVAKNIQYF,TGCAGTGCTAGTTCCGGCGGGGTAGCCAAAAACATTCAGTACTTC
.,TRBJ1-1,TRBD1,TRBV3-1,CASSLPGQMNTEAFF,TGTGCCAGCAGCCTGCCGGGACAGATGAACACTGAAGCTTTCTTT
many,TRBJ2-5,TRBD1,TRBV4-3,CASSQTGGQETQYF,TGCGCCAGCAGCCAGACAGGGGGACAAGAGACCCAGTACTTC
.,TRBJ2-7,TRBD2,TRBV20-1,CSARVRYGGALVDNEQYF,TGCAGTGCTAGAGTTCGTTACGGGGGGGCCTTAGTCGACAATGAGCAGTACTTC
many,TRBJ2-7,.,TRBV7-2,CASSLVQPYEQYF,TGTGCCAGCAGCTTAGTACAGCCCTACGAGCAGTACTTC
.,TRBJ1-5,.,TRBV20-1,CSAFRGATGNQPQHF,TGCAGTGCCTTTCGGGGGGCGACGGGCAATCAGCCCCAGCATTTT
.,TRBJ1-3,.,TRBV5-1,CASSQDTLSGNTIYF,TGCGCCAGCAGCCAGGACACACTCTCTGGAAACACCATATATTTT
.,TRBJ1-4,.,TRBV20-1,CSARDLEGGEKLFF,TGCAGTGCTAGAGATCTGGAGGGAGGTGAAAAACTGTTTTTT
.,TRBJ2-7,TRBD2,TRBV7-2,CASSPGLWREGEQYF,TGTGCCAGCTCCCCGGGACTTTGGCGGGAGGGTGAGCAGTACTTC
.,TRBJ2-5,TRBD1,TRBV12-3/TRBV12-4,CASSFTGGEETQYF,TGTGCCAGCAGTTTCACAGGGGGCGAAGAGACCCAGTACTTC
.,TRBJ2-2,.,TRBV2,CASSEGGRDRNTGELFF,TGTGCCAGCAGTGAAGGGGGAAGAGACAGGAACACCGGGGAGCTGTTTTTT
.,TRBJ2-1,TRBD2,TRBV6-2/TRBV6-3,CASKASGGRNEQFF,TGTGCCAGCAAAGCCAGCGGGGGTAGGAATGAGCAGTTCTTC
many,TRBJ2-7,TRBD1,TRBV12-3/TRBV12-4,CASSFGTGYEQYF,TGTGCCAGCAGTTTCGGGACAGGCTACGAGCAGTACTTC
.,TRBJ2-7,TRBD1,TRBV3-1,CASSRTRQGEQYF,TGTGCCAGCAGCCGGACCCGACAGGGCGAGCAGTACTTC
.,TRBJ2-6,.,TRBV4-3,CASSQETAGGANVLTF,TGCGCCAGCAGCCAAGAGACAGCGGGTGGGGCCAACGTCCTGACTTTC
.,TRBJ2-3,.,TRBV5-5,CASSTRTPTGTDTQYF,TGTGCCAGCAGCACCCGGACCCCTACCGGCACAGATACGCAGTATTTT
few,TRBJ2-2,.,TRBV3-1,CASSQDLNTGELFF,TGTGCCAGCAGCCAAGATTTGAACACCGGGGAGCTGTTTTTT
.,TRBJ2-7,.,TRBV12-3/TRBV12-4,CASSTFQNEQYF,TGTGCCAGCAGTACCTTCCAAAATGAGCAGTACTTC
.,TRBJ2-5,TRBD1,TRBV12-3/TRBV12-4,CASSDGQGPTQYF,TGTGCCAGCAGTGACGGACAGGGGCCGACCCAGTACTTC
once,TRBJ2-2,.,TRBV20-1,CSARTGGVILTGELFF,TGCAGTGCTCGAACAGGAGGGGTCATTTTAACCGGGGAGCTGTTTTTT
.,TRBJ2-3,.,TRBV4-3,CASSQDLTGTSTDTQYF,TGCGCCAGCAGCCAAGATTTGACAGGAACTAGCACAGATACGCAGTATTTT
.,TRBJ1-1,.,TRBV20-1,CTRNGNTEAFF,TGCACCCGGAACGGGAACACTGAAGCTTTCTTT
many,TRBJ2-1,TRBD1,TRBV4-3,CASSSHRGLEQFF,TGCGCCAGCAGCTCCCACAGGGGGCTAGAGCAGTTCTTC
.,TRBJ1-1,.,TRBV6-5,CASSYTPMGPWNTEAFF,TGTGCCAGCAGTTACACCCCGATGGGGCCGTGGAACACTGAAGCTTTCTTT
few,TRBJ2-7,TRBD2,TRBV20-1,CSATGTRSLGEQYF,TGCAGTGCTACCGGGACTAGGTCCCTGGGAGAGCAGTACTTC
.,TRBJ1-1,TRBD1,TRBV27,CASSLYRGGGTEAFF,TGTGCCAGCAGTTTATATCGAGGGGGCGGCACTGAAGCTTTCTTT
.,TRBJ2-1,.,TRBV5-1,CASSPNGGTAYNEQFF,TGCGCCAGCAGCCCCAATGGGGGGACAGCCTACAATGAGCAGTTCTTC
many,TRBJ2-1,.,TRBV5-6,CASSSGSLSPSYNEQFF,TGTGCCAGCAGCTCGGGCAGCCTCTCCCCCTCCTACAATGAGCAGTTCTTC
.,TRBJ1-2,.,TRBV20-1,CSAHSTREGTFNYGYTF,TGCAGTGCTCATTCGACTAGAGAAGGAACCTTTAACTATGGCTACACCTTC
few,TRBJ2-1,TRBD2,TRBV4-3,CASSQTDYLAGGPYNEQFF,TGCGCCAGCAGCCAAACTGACTACTTAGCGGGGGGCCCCTACAATGAGCAGTTCTTC
.,TRBJ1-4,.,TRBV12-3/TRBV12-4,CASSLGAGGRPNEKLFF,TGTGCCAGCAGTTTAGGTGCGGGGGGGCGTCCTAATGAAAAACTGTTTTTT
.,TRBJ2-5,.,TRBV29-1,CSVDWGQETQYF,TGCAGCGTTGATTGGGGGCAAGAGACCCAGTACTTC
.,TRBJ2-1,.,TRBV27,CASSSSRANFNEQFF,TGTGCCAGCAGCTCCTCCAGGGCTAACTTCAATGAGCAGTTCTTC
.,TRBJ2-3,TRBD2,TRBV12-3/TRBV12-4,CASSFGGGGDTQYF,TGTGCCAGCAGTTTTGGGGGGGGAGGAGATACGCAGTATTTT
.,TRBJ1-5,.,TRBV20-1,CSARDIDSSFNQPQHF,TGCAGTGCTAGAGATATCGACAGTAGCTTCAATCAGCCCCAGCATTTT
many,TRBJ1-5,.,TRBV7-9,CASSRSQTSNQPQHF,TGTGCCAGCAGCCGCTCCCAGACTAGCAATCAGCCCCAGCATTTT
.,TRBJ1-2,.,TRBV14,CASSPHRGALDYGYTF,TGTGCCAGCAGCCCCCACCGGGGGGCCCTGGACTATGGCTACACCTTC
.,TRBJ1-1,.,TRBV12-3/TRBV12-4,CASSPRGRSEAFF,TGTGCCAGCAGCCCCCGGGGCCGCTCTGAAGCTTTCTTT
few,TRBJ1-3,TRBD1,TRBV2,CASTGTAGNTIYF,TGTGCCAGCACTGGGACAGCCGGAAACACCATATATTTT
.,TRBJ2-2,.,TRBV11-2,CASSFGQSNTGELFF,TGTGCCAGCAGCTTTGGACAATCGAACACCGGGGAGCTGTTTTTT
many,TRBJ1-2,.,TRBV7-2,CASSLLREDGYTF,TGTGCCAGCAGCTTATTGAGGGAAGATGGCTACACCTTC
few,TRBJ2-7,TRBD2,TRBV7-3,CASSLKAGTSKGEQYF,TGTGCCAGCAGCTTAAAGGCCGGGACTAGCAAAGGCGAGCAGTACTTC
few,TRBJ2-2,.,TRBV7-2,CASSSQGSGTGELFF,TGTGCCAGCAGCTCGCAGGGAAGTGGCACCGGGGAGCTGTTTTTT
few,TRBJ1-5,.,TRBV6-1,CASSESDGNQPQHF,TGTGCCAGCAGTGAATCCGATGGCAATCAGCCCCAGCATTTT
many,TRBJ2-4,.,TRBV20-1,CSANHGNTQGHIQYF,TGCAGTGCCAATCACGGGAATACGCAGGGTCACATTCAGTACTTC
many,TRBJ1-2,.,TRBV4-3,CASSQGQEGYTF,TGCGCCAGCAGCCAAGGGCAAGAGGGCTACACCTTC
.,TRBJ1-1,.,TRBV7-6,CASSPRGGETEAFF,TGTGCCAGCAGCCCCCGCGGAGGGGAGACTGAAGCTTTCTTT
.,TRBJ1-2,.,TRBV9,CASLSGNYGYTF,TGTGCCTCCCTTTCCGGGAACTATGGCTACACCTTC
.,TRBJ1-1,.,TRBV7-2,CASSLAILNTEAFF,TGTGCCAGCAGCTTAGCGATACTGAACACTGAAGCTTTCTTT
.,TRBJ2-1,.,TRBV7-9,CASSLDITSSYNEQFF,TGTGCCAGCAGCTTGGATATCACCAGCTCCTACAATGAGCAGTTCTTC
many,TRBJ2-5,TRBD2,TRBV18,CASSPKGLSGETQYF,TGTGCCAGCTCACCCAAGGGACTATCCGGGGAGACCCAGTACTTC
.,TRBJ2-7,TRBD1,TRBV6-1,CASSSVRQGEQYF,TGTGCCAGCAGTTCCGTTCGACAGGGCGAGCAGTACTTC
.,TRBJ1-1,.,TRBV20-1,CSAMQGSNTEAFF,TGCAGTGCGATGCAGGGGTCGAACACTGAAGCTTTCTTT